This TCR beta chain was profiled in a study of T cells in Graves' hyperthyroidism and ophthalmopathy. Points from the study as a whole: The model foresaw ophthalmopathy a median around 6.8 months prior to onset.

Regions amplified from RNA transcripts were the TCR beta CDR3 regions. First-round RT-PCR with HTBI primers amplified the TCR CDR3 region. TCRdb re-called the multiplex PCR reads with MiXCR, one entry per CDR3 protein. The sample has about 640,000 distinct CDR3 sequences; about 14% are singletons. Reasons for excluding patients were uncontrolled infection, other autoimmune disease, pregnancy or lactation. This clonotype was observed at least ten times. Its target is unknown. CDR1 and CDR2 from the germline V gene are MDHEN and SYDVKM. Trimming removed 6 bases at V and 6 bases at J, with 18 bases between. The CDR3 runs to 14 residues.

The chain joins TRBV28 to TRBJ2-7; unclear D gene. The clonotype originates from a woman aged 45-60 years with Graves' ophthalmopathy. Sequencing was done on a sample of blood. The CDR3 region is CASSPGGVGPEQYF. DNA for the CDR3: TGTGCCAGCAGCCCGGGTGGGGTAGGACCCGAGCAGTACTTC.